This TCR beta chain was identified in a study of blood T cell repertoires in COVID-19. Whole-study context: PBMCs, B-cell-depleted T cells, or T cells were the source of the cDNA or gDNA that made up the material.

Cohorts were determined from participant-reported clinical history. CDR1 and CDR2 (germline): MNHEY, SVGAGI. This CDR3 is built from 13 residues. The ends lost 5 bases at V and 7 bases at J; junction bases unmatched: 7. Per the original methods: Amplifying reference gene primers gave estimates of nucleated cell counts. Some clones are missing from TCRdb's copy, which holds only in-frame ones; the method was immunoSEQ multiplex PCR. V and J calls plus clone size are reproduced from that table; the DNA served to infer D and trimming. The sample has 200,000 to 250,000 clones; 80% are singletons. J is TRBJ1-2 and V is TRBV6-5; TRBD1 aligns across 7 bases. The sequence came from a woman aged 35 to 49 with acute COVID-19. Sequencing used PBMCs or T cells enriched from blood (not recorded which). CDR3 region: CASSTGDWSGYTF. The DNA for the CDR3 is TGTGCCAGCAGTACAGGGGATTGGAGTGGCTACACCTTC.